The 13 T cell receptor beta chains presented below share a single source sample, sequenced in a study of HIV-infected patients and healthy controls. TCRdb processed the 5' RACE reads anew with MiXCR; each CDR3 protein has one entry. The data contain about 70,000 distinct CDR3 sequences, approximately 16% of them singletons. Sequencing input: CD4+ T cells from blood. The receptor set was obtained from a human donor in good health.

This clonotype was seen more than once but under ten times. This chain uses TRBV6-2 or TRBV6-3 with TRBJ2-1, with D possibly being TRBD1 (7 bases). The length of the CDR3 is 13 residues. V lost 3 bases, J lost 8 bases, and 11 bases lay in between. Germline V CDR1 and CDR2: MNHEY, SVGEGT. CDR3 sequence reads: CASSYQGGYEQFF. The CDR3 DNA is TGTGCCAGCAGTTATCAGGGGGGCTATGAGCAGTTCTTC.

This rearrangement joins TRBV24-1 to TRBJ2-1; D possibly matches TRBD1 or TRBD2 (5 bases each). The V gene lost 2 bases and the J gene lost 6 bases, with 16 bases spanning the gap. Per the germline V gene, CDR1 is KGHDR and CDR2 is SFDVKD. The CDR3 extends over 16 amino acids. The DNA of the CDR3 is TGTGCCACCAGTGATTCGGAGGTCGCAAGGGGCAATGAGCAGTTCTTC. This translates into CATSDSEVARGNEQFF.

This clonotype was seen only a few times. This rearrangement joins TRBV20-1 to TRBJ1-5, with D unresolved. The CDR3 sequence is 15 residues long. V dropped 6 bases and J dropped 0 bases, with 15 bases sitting between them. Germline assignment: CDR1 DFQATT and CDR2 SNEGSKA (reference sequence). DNA for the CDR3: TGCAGTGCGGGCAGCGCGGTATATAGCAATCAGCCCCAGCATTTT. Translated, it gives CSAGSAVYSNQPQHF.

The chain uses TRBV18 and TRBJ2-1, with 12 bases matching TRBD1. The CDR3 is 16 residues long. Per germline, CDR1 KGHSH and CDR2 LQKENI. Germline trimming cut 3 bases from V and 6 bases from J; bases unmatched to any gene: 6. This CDR3 reads CASSPRGQGASNEQFF. The DNA for the CDR3 is TGTGCCAGCTCACCGAGGGGACAGGGGGCCAGCAATGAGCAGTTCTTC.

This clonotype appeared a few times. V is TRBV5-6 and J is TRBJ1-1; the D is unclear. This CDR3 is built from 12 residues. V lost 4 bases to trimming and J lost 7 bases, with 11 bases between them. The V gene's germline CDR1 is SGHDT and CDR2 YYEEEE. This CDR3 is CASSDARREAFF. CDR3 nucleotides: TGTGCCAGCAGCGATGCGAGACGTGAAGCTTTCTTT.

The V gene is TRBV12-3 or TRBV12-4, the J gene TRBJ1-1, with D tentatively TRBD1 (6 bases). Trimming shortened V by 8 bases and J by 0 bases, and 13 bases separated the two germline ends. This CDR3 contains 14 residues. The CDR3 here is CASGGGWMNTEAFF. The CDR3 DNA follows: TGTGCCAGCGGGGGGGGCTGGATGAACACTGAAGCTTTCTTT.

This clonotype was picked up a small number of times. The J gene is TRBJ2-2, the V gene TRBV7-9; 14 bases line up with TRBD2. The CDR3 spans 16 residues. The germline V gene has CDR1 SEHNR and CDR2 FQNEAQ (reference sequence). J lost 5 bases, V lost 3 bases, and 2 bases had no gene match. The CDR3 DNA follows: TGTGCCAGCAGCTTCGGGACTAGCGGGAGAACCGGGGAGCTGTTTTTT. It translates to CASSFGTSGRTGELFF.

The V and J genes are TRBV5-1 and TRBJ2-1; D might be TRBD2 (5 bases). This CDR3 is built from 14 residues. The V end lost 0 bases, the J end lost 8 bases, and 12 bases lay between the germline ends. The germline gives CDR1 SGHRS, CDR2 YFSETQ. DNA of the CDR3: TGCGCCAGCAGCTTGGTTCGGGGTTTGGATGAGCAGTTCTTC. Protein product: CASSLVRGLDEQFF.

This clonotype occurred many times. V usage is TRBV12-3 or TRBV12-4 and J usage is TRBJ2-1, with D hard to call. V lost 5 bases, J lost 0 bases, and 11 bases lay in between. The CDR3 loop spans 15 amino acids. CDR3 DNA sequence: TGTGCCAGCAGTCCGAACCCTAGCTCCTACAATGAGCAGTTCTTC. Residues: CASSPNPSSYNEQFF.

This clonotype has only a few counts. This rearrangement joins TRBV14 to TRBJ1-1, with D possibly matching TRBD1 (5 bases). Germline V gives CDR1 SGHDN, CDR2 FVKESK. V lost 5 bases, J lost 3 bases, and 13 bases lay in between. This CDR3 is 14 amino acids long. This CDR3 is CASSFFRGDTEAFF. CDR3 in DNA: TGTGCCAGCAGCTTTTTCCGGGGGGACACTGAAGCTTTCTTT.

In this sample, this clonotype turned up many times. The CDR3 loop reads CSVRGMGRDTDTQYF. CDR3 in DNA: TGCAGCGTTCGGGGGATGGGGCGGGACACAGATACGCAGTATTTT. The chain uses TRBV29-1 and TRBJ2-3; D may be TRBD2 (6 bases). The germline V gene encodes CDR1 SQVTM and CDR2 ANQGSEA. There are 15 residues in the CDR3. Trimming pared 5 bases from V and 2 bases from J, leaving 17 bases between.

The V and J genes are TRBV6-5 and TRBJ2-2; a possible D gene is TRBD1 (6 bases). The V gene lost 5 bases and the J gene lost 1 base, with 8 bases spanning the gap. Germline loops: CDR1 MNHEY, CDR2 SVGAGI. The CDR3 is 14 residues long. CDR3 amino acids: CASSRTVNTGELFF. The CDR3 DNA reads TGTGCCAGCAGTAGGACAGTGAACACCGGGGAGCTGTTTTTT.

The chain combines TRBV19 with TRBJ1-3, with 7 bases fitting TRBD1. The CDR3 is 16 residues long. Germline CDR1 is LNHDA and CDR2 is SQIVND (reference sequence). V trimming: 4 bases; J trimming: 0 bases; junction bases outside the gene matches: 6. In nucleotides, the CDR3 is TGTGCCAGTAGTAAGGGACAGAAACTCTCTGGAAACACCATATATTTT. It codes for CASSKGQKLSGNTIYF. The full variable domain, rest sourced from reference TRBV19 and TRBJ1-3, is DGGITQSPKYLFRKEGQNVTLSCEQNLNHDAMYWYRQDPGQGLRLIYYSQIVNDFQKGDIAEGYSVSREKKESFPLTVTSAQKNPTAFYLCASSKGQKLSGNTIYFGEGSWLTVV.